These 23 T cell receptor beta chains were sequenced from one sample in a study of T-cell memory formation after mild COVID-19 (dated by TCRdb to the early 2020s). Library generation was performed with 5' RACE. The instrument given in TCRdb is Illumina NovaSeq 6000. The public reads were quality trimmed at Q25 with fastp and then assembled into clones with MiXCR by TCRdb, keeping productive beta chains. Every entry covers one CDR3 protein and lists the most common genes and DNA from its rows. This sample has approximately 290,000 distinct CDR3 sequences in its table, and approximately 15% of those were observed once. Jointly, the top ten make up roughly 23% of the sample. Sequencing was carried out using PBMCs or a T cell subset sorted from them (not recorded which). These receptors all come from a man between 18 and 29 years old who had mild COVID-19 (a few samples of this study predate the infection). The sample titles of this study are shuffled in the database, so cell type and time point are left out; the donor was told from shared clones.

This clonotype occurred a few times. This chain connects TRBV12-3 or TRBV12-4 to TRBJ2-1, with TRBD2 matching 12 bases. V shed 5 bases, J shed 8 bases, and the junction held 10 bases outside the gene matches. CDR3 size: 16 residues. CDR3 nucleotide sequence: TGTGCCAGCAGTCTGAGACTAGCGGGGGCGGGCGATGAGCAGTTCTTC. It specifies CASSLRLAGAGDEQFF.

CDR3 coding DNA: TGTGCCAGCAGCTTAGGGCAGGGTCGGCATGGCTACACCTTC. Amino acid sequence: CASSLGQGRHGYTF. This chain connects TRBV7-3 to TRBJ1-2; possible D gene TRBD1, 5 bases. Trimming took 2 bases from V and 6 from J, leaving 13 bases between them. From germline, CDR1 is SGHTA and CDR2 FQGTGA. The CDR3 runs to 14 residues.

In this sample, this clonotype turned up a few times. J is TRBJ2-3 and V is TRBV7-9; D tentatively reads TRBD1 or TRBD2 (7 bases each). Germline V gene lookup returns CDR1 SEHNR and CDR2 FQNEAQ (reference sequence). Trimming took 8 bases from V and 4 from J, leaving 19 bases between them. The CDR3 runs to 15 residues. The CDR3 nucleotides are TGTGCCAGCTCAACGTCCGGGGGGACAGCAGATACGCAGTATTTT. Amino acid sequence: CASSTSGGTADTQYF.

V is TRBV6-5 and J is TRBJ2-1; 10 bases are shared with TRBD2. After removal of 6 bases from V and 9 bases from J, the junction contained 11 bases not matched to a gene. CDR1 and CDR2 (germline): MNHEY, SVGAGI. The CDR3 consists of 15 residues. The CDR3, as DNA: TGTGCCAGCAGCAGTCCCGGGACTAGCGAGATTGAGCAGTTCTTC. Amino acids: CASSSPGTSEIEQFF.

This clonotype was detected only a few times. This sequence joins TRBV4-3 and TRBJ1-4; D perhaps matches TRBD1 (5 bases). Per the germline V gene, CDR1 is LGHNA and CDR2 is YSLEER. The V gene lost 1 base and the J gene lost 7 bases, with 16 bases spanning the gap. This CDR3 is built from 16 residues. Written as DNA, the CDR3 is TGCGCCAGCAGCCAAGGACCTCCTGGGGCGGGTGAAAAACTGTTTTTT. Amino acids: CASSQGPPGAGEKLFF.

This clonotype appeared a few times. The V and J genes are TRBV7-2 and TRBJ1-4; D perhaps matches TRBD1 (5 bases). The V end was cut by 4 bases, the J end by 0 bases, with 12 bases between. The length of the CDR3 is 16 residues. Germline lookup yields CDR1 SGHTA and CDR2 FQGNSA. The CDR3 region is CASSWGRTATNEKLFF. Here the CDR3 DNA reads TGTGCCAGCAGCTGGGGACGGACTGCAACTAATGAAAAACTGTTTTTT.

V is TRBV4-3 and J is TRBJ2-2; TRBD2 agrees at 7 bases. Losses at the gene ends were 0 bases for V and 5 bases for J; bases not matched to a gene: 3. Per the germline V gene, CDR1 is LGHNA and CDR2 is YSLEER. This CDR3 has 15 residues. CDR3 in amino acids: CASSQEGGWTGELFF. The DNA for the CDR3 is TGCGCCAGCAGCCAAGAGGGGGGGTGGACCGGGGAGCTGTTTTTT.

This clonotype was seen only a few times. This chain links TRBV20-1 with TRBJ1-5; 8 nucleotides line up with TRBD1. The germline V gene has CDR1 DFQATT and CDR2 SNEGSKA (reference sequence). The V segment lost 5 bases and the J segment 3 bases; nucleotides outside the gene matches: 9. The CDR3 is 15 residues long. The DNA for the CDR3 is TGCAGTGCTGGTTCCGGGACAGGACACAATCAGCCCCAGCATTTT. The encoded protein is CSAGSGTGHNQPQHF.

This clonotype was counted ten times or more. The gene calls are TRBV4-1 and TRBJ2-1; 8 bases are a match to TRBD1. The V gene's germline CDR1 is MGHRA and CDR2 YSYEKL. This CDR3 is 15 amino acids long. V dropped 1 base and J dropped 5; count of bases not matched to a gene: 4. The chain's CDR3 is CASSQGQGLDNEQFF. The CDR3 region has the DNA TGCGCCAGCAGCCAAGGACAGGGGCTCGACAATGAGCAGTTCTTC.

CDR3 sequence (DNA): TGCAGTGCTAGAGAGATCCTCGGAACCGAGGCCAATGAGCAGTTCTTC. It yields the protein CSAREILGTEANEQFF. The genes are TRBV20-1 and TRBJ2-1; D remains ambiguous. CDR1 DFQATT and CDR2 SNEGSKA come from the germline V gene (reference sequence). The CDR3 covers 16 residues. V gave up 0 bases and J gave up 6 bases, with 18 bases separating them.

The chain recombines TRBV11-2 with TRBJ1-2; D call uncertain. This CDR3 region has 15 residues. Germline V gene lookup returns CDR1 SGHAT and CDR2 FQNNGV. Trimming removed 5 bases from V and 5 bases from J, with 18 bases in between. The CDR3 DNA follows: TGTGCCAGCAGCCCTCGGATTGACCCGCGGTATGGCTACACCTTC. Protein: CASSPRIDPRYGYTF. The full variable domain, rest sourced from reference TRBV11-2 and TRBJ1-2, is EAGVAQSPRYKIIEKRQSVAFWCNPISGHATLYWYQQILGQGPKLLIQFQNNGVVDDSQLPKDRFSAERLKGVDSTLKIQPAKLEDSAVYLCASSPRIDPRYGYTFGSGTRLTVV.

In DNA form, the CDR3 reads TGTGCCATCAGTAGACAGGGGAGGAGGGAGACCCAGTACTTC. This codes for CAISRQGRRETQYF. The rearrangement joins TRBV10-3 to TRBJ2-5; TRBD1 matches 8 bases. Germline CDR1 reads ENHRY; CDR2 reads SYGVKD. The CDR3 runs 14 residues. Unmatched junction bases numbered 7, after V lost 5 bases and J lost 5 bases.

CDR3 in DNA: TGTGCCAGCAGCGACACCCGGGACAGGGGGGAACTATTGCAAGAGACCCAGTACTTC. Encoded protein: CASSDTRDRGELLQETQYF. V is TRBV7-9 and J is TRBJ2-5, with TRBD1 matching over 11 bases. Germline V gene lookup returns CDR1 SEHNR and CDR2 FQNEAQ (reference sequence). The CDR3 runs 19 residues. The V and J ends lost 5 bases and 2 bases, in that order; junction bases with no gene match: 16.

This clonotype has just a few counts. This chain joins TRBV6-6 and TRBJ2-3, with TRBD2 matching over 11 bases. The germline gives CDR1 MNHNY, CDR2 SVGAGI (reference sequence). V shed 2 bases, J shed 5 bases, and the junction held 3 bases outside the gene matches. The CDR3 spans 15 residues. The chain's CDR3 is CASSYVTSGIDTQYF. CDR3 coding DNA: TGTGCCAGCAGTTACGTGACTAGCGGGATAGATACGCAGTATTTT.

The sample holds a few counts of this clonotype. The chain links TRBV7-2 to TRBJ1-2; D is possibly TRBD1 (5 bases). V lost 6 bases to trimming and J lost 4 bases, with 18 bases between them. The CDR3 consists of 15 residues. The germline V gene has CDR1 SGHTA and CDR2 FQGNSA. This CDR3 is CASRDPNGGAYGYTF. DNA of the CDR3: TGTGCCAGCAGAGACCCCAATGGAGGGGCCTATGGCTACACCTTC.

The J gene is TRBJ2-3, the V gene TRBV7-9; D possibly corresponds to TRBD1 (6 bases). V lost 1 base and J lost 3, with 11 bases in between. CDR1 and CDR2 (germline): SEHNR, FQNEAQ (reference sequence). This CDR3 region has 15 residues. This CDR3 reads CASSLVTRGTDTQYF. The CDR3, as DNA: TGTGCCAGCAGCTTAGTTACAAGGGGGACAGATACGCAGTATTTT.

This clonotype was counted a few times. The chain has TRBV4-2 and TRBJ2-3; the match to TRBD2 covers 9 bases. This CDR3 region has 15 residues. Looked up from germline, CDR1 is LGHNA and CDR2 is YNFKEQ. V was pared by 2 bases and J by 6 bases, with 6 bases of the junction left unmatched. DNA for the CDR3: TGTGCCAGCAGCCAAAAGCGGGGGGTACCGGATACGCAGTATTTT. Its translation: CASSQKRGVPDTQYF.

In this sample, this clonotype turned up a few times. The chain has TRBV18 and TRBJ2-3, with TRBD1 identical over 9 bases. The germline V gene has CDR1 KGHSH and CDR2 LQKENI. With 6 bases clipped from V and 4 bases from J, the junction kept 17 bases outside the gene matches. The CDR3 totals 18 residues. CDR3: CASSPTRSGQGWPDTQYF. The CDR3 DNA is TGTGCCAGCTCGCCCACAAGGTCCGGACAGGGGTGGCCAGATACGCAGTATTTT.

There are many counts of this clonotype. This sequence joins TRBV6-5 and TRBJ2-1; 10 nucleotides match TRBD1. Germline values: CDR1 MNHEY, CDR2 SVGAGI. With V trimmed by 6 bases and J by 7 bases, 6 bases remained unmatched. The CDR3 has 14 amino acids. The CDR3 nucleotides are TGTGCCAGCAGGAGGGACAGGGGCGGGAATGAGCAGTTCTTC. Translating it yields CASRRDRGGNEQFF.

V and J are TRBV5-1 and TRBJ1-4; 9 bases agree with TRBD1. J was trimmed by 7 bases and V by 4 bases; bases with no gene match: 11. There are 16 residues in the CDR3. Germline CDR1 reads SGHRS; CDR2 reads YFSETQ. CDR3 sequence (DNA): TGCGCCAGCAGCGCGCCGTCGACAGGGGGTGGTGAAAAACTGTTTTTT. Protein sequence: CASSAPSTGGGEKLFF. Full variable domain (remainder filled in from reference TRBV5-1 and TRBJ1-4): KAGVTQTPRYLIKTRGQQVTLSCSPISGHRSVSWYQQTPGQGLQFLFEYFSETQRNKGNFPGRFSGRQFSNSRSEMNVSTLELGDSALYLCASSAPSTGGGEKLFFGSGTQLSVL.

A few counts support this clonotype. The V gene is TRBV7-9, the J gene TRBJ1-2; 9 nucleotides line up with TRBD1. Germline lookup yields CDR1 SEHNR and CDR2 FQNEAQ (reference sequence). J lost 7 bases, V lost 5 bases, and 2 bases had no gene match. The CDR3 runs to 12 residues. Here the CDR3 DNA reads TGTGCCAGCAGCCCGACAGGGGGTGGCTACACCTTC. Translating gives CASSPTGGGYTF.

The CDR3 DNA follows: TGTGCCAGCAGCCCAGGACTAGCGGGGTGGGAGCAGTACTTC. It codes for CASSPGLAGWEQYF. V is TRBV5-5 and J is TRBJ2-7; 12 bases align to TRBD2. Germline V gene data show CDR1 as SGHKS and CDR2 as YYEKEE (reference sequence). The CDR3 loop spans 14 amino acids. Losses at the gene ends were 4 bases for V and 7 bases for J; bases not matched to a gene: 6.

The chain joins TRBV14 to TRBJ2-7; 7 positions agree with TRBD2. Germline CDR1 is SGHDN and CDR2 is FVKESK. V gave up 4 bases and J gave up 11 bases; unmatched junction bases: 11. The CDR3 totals 13 residues. CDR3 region: CASSPRIGEGKYF. CDR3 DNA: TGTGCCAGCAGCCCTCGTATAGGGGAGGGAAAGTACTTC.